A few counts support the clone carrying this T cell receptor beta chain. Antigen specificity is unknown. In germline, CDR1 is DFQATT, CDR2 SNEGSKA (reference sequence). With 4 bases clipped from V and 1 base from J, the junction kept 8 bases outside the gene matches. The CDR3 runs 16 residues. The sample comes from a study of response to subunit inactivated influenza vaccine. Study-wide results and caveats: Authors suggested few new T cells are recruited by each seasonal influenza vaccination.

TCRdb re-called the RT-PCR reads through MiXCR, storing one row per CDR3 protein. Here the sample spans 530,000 or so distinct CDR3 sequences, approximately 12% being singletons. The origin of this receptor is a man aged 50 to 59 who received an inactivated influenza vaccine. The sequenced sample was PBMCs from blood, obtained on the day of vaccination. The chain has TRBV20-1 and TRBJ2-1; 9 positions agree with TRBD1. The CDR3 reads CSANHRTGVSYNEQFF. CDR3 sequence (DNA): TGCAGTGCTAACCATCGGACAGGGGTTTCCTACAATGAGCAGTTCTTC.